The 18 T cell receptor beta chains listed next were all sequenced from one sample in a study of T cells in Graves' hyperthyroidism and ophthalmopathy. Researchers amplified the TCR beta CDR3 regions from RNA transcripts. The HTBI primer set drove a first-round RT-PCR of the TCR CDR3. In TCRdb, the multiplex PCR reads were re-called with MiXCR into one record per CDR3 protein. Here the sample spans fewer than 600,000 distinct CDR3 sequences, approximately 14% being singletons. Input material: blood. The origin of the receptors is a woman under 30 with Graves' hyperthyroidism.

This clonotype was recorded a few times. The V call is TRBV20-1, the J call TRBJ2-1; TRBD2 agrees at 13 bases. Per the germline V gene, CDR1 is DFQATT and CDR2 is SNEGSKA (reference sequence). This CDR3 is 15 amino acids long. The junction had 9 bases not matched to a gene; V was cut back by 4 bases and J by 9 bases. The CDR3 bases are TGCAGTGCTACCCCCGGGACTAGCGGGATTTCTGAGCAGTTCTTC. Its protein is CSATPGTSGISEQFF.

V is TRBV11-2 and J is TRBJ1-1; no clear D. Germline CDR1 reads SGHAT; CDR2 reads FQNNGV. This CDR3 is 15 amino acids long. The V and J ends lost 0 bases and 3 bases respectively, with 11 bases between them. CDR3 bases: TGTGCCAGCAGCTTAGACCAAAAGGGTTACACTGAAGCTTTCTTT. Translation gives CASSLDQKGYTEAFF.

This clonotype has a count of ten or more. This chain joins TRBV19 and TRBJ2-3; TRBD1 matches at 7 bases. V dropped 9 bases and J dropped 6; count of bases not matched to a gene: 12. This CDR3 comprises 14 residues. CDR1 is LNHDA and CDR2 is SQIVND in the germline V gene (reference sequence). DNA for the CDR3: TGTGCCAGCCAGACAGGGCCAGGGACGGATACGCAGTATTTT. Amino acids: CASQTGPGTDTQYF.

A word on this clonotype: A read error may be the cause here, since a much bigger clone is one base away. The genes are TRBV11-2 and TRBJ1-2; 11 nucleotides agree with TRBD1. The CDR3 extends over 14 amino acids. CDR1 and CDR2 from the germline V gene are SGHAT and FQNNGV. Here the CDR3 DNA reads TGTGCCAGCAGTCGGACAGGGGGCAGCTATGGCTACGCCTTC. Its translation is CASSRTGGSYGYAF.

This clonotype has a count of ten or more. The V gene is TRBV19, the J gene TRBJ2-5, with a possible D match to TRBD1 (6 bases). The germline CDR1 and CDR2 sequences are LNHDA and SQIVND (reference sequence). The CDR3 spans 17 residues. Trimming removed 3 bases at V and 3 bases at J, with 20 bases between. The CDR3: CASSIPFPDRTEETQYF. In nucleotides, the CDR3 is TGTGCCAGTAGTATCCCTTTCCCGGACAGAACTGAAGAGACCCAGTACTTC.

This rearrangement joins TRBV9 to TRBJ2-3, with 10 nucleotides matching TRBD2. Germline V gives CDR1 SGDLS, CDR2 YYNGEE. V lost 0 bases and J lost 4; bases outside the gene matches: 2. The CDR3 consists of 15 residues. The CDR3 DNA reads as TGTGCCAGCAGCGTAGTTGGGACTAGCGCAGATACGCAGTATTTT. Residues: CASSVVGTSADTQYF.

The chain uses TRBV2 and TRBJ1-2, with a possible D match to TRBD1 (6 bases). The germline CDR1 and CDR2 sequences are SNHLY and FYNNEI. CDR3 length equals 12 residues. The CDR3 loop reads CATFRGIKSYTF. CDR3 nucleotides: TGTGCAACCTTCAGGGGAATCAAATCCTACACCTTC.

This clonotype was detected many times. The chain joins TRBV5-1 to TRBJ1-2; D gene ambiguous. The CDR3 has 14 residues. Germline V CDR1 and CDR2: SGHRS, YFSETQ. The V end was cut by 3 bases, the J end by 4 bases, with 13 bases between. The CDR3 coding sequence is TGCGCCAGCAGCTCTGAAGCACCGACCTATGGCTACACCTTC. Encoded protein: CASSSEAPTYGYTF.

The chain combines TRBV12-5 with TRBJ1-2; tentative D call: TRBD1 (6 bases). The germline V gene has CDR1 LGHNT and CDR2 FRNRAP. V lost 3 bases and J 2 bases, leaving 10 bases between the germline ends. The CDR3 length is 14 residues. The CDR3 DNA is TGTGCTAGTGGTTTCCCAGGGGCGAACTATGGCTACACCTTC. It codes for CASGFPGANYGYTF.

This clonotype was recorded only once. This chain links TRBV12-3 or TRBV12-4 with TRBJ2-7; 13 positions agree with TRBD2. CDR3 length: 17 amino acids. V lost 6 bases, J lost 2 bases, and 10 bases stayed unmatched. The CDR3: CASSITLGTSGAYEQYF. CDR3 nucleotide sequence: TGTGCCAGCAGCATTACACTCGGGACTAGCGGGGCCTACGAGCAGTACTTC.

The table lists this clonotype with many counts. V gene TRBV7-3 combines with J gene TRBJ2-1; TRBD2 matches 7 bases. J was trimmed by 5 bases and V by 2 bases; bases with no gene match: 3. The CDR3 is 14 residues long. Germline V gene data show CDR1 as SGHTA and CDR2 as FQGTGA. The CDR3 region has the DNA TGTGCCAGCAGCTTAGCGGGAGTCCACAATGAGCAGTTCTTC. Amino acids: CASSLAGVHNEQFF.

This clonotype was observed many times. The chain links TRBV7-9 to TRBJ2-5; the match to TRBD2 covers 14 bases. With V trimmed by 4 bases and J by 5 bases, 9 bases remained unmatched. Germline-derived CDR1 and CDR2 are SEHNR and FQNEAQ (reference sequence). CDR3 length: 17 residues. In DNA form, the CDR3 reads TGTGCCAGCAGCTCGAGAGGACTAGCGGGAGGTGCCGAGACCCAGTACTTC. This gives the protein CASSSRGLAGGAETQYF.

The sample holds many counts of this clonotype. This sequence joins TRBV12-3 or TRBV12-4 and TRBJ2-3; D is ambiguous. The CDR3 is 13 residues long. Between the trimmed V and J ends, which lost 1 base and 6 bases, there was a span of 8 bases. The CDR3 loop is CASSLGSRDTQYF. The CDR3 nucleotides are TGTGCCAGCAGTTTAGGGAGCCGCGATACGCAGTATTTT.

This clonotype occurred a few times. The gene calls are TRBV30 and TRBJ2-2; weak D call: TRBD2 (5 bases). V shed 1 base and J shed 1 base, with 13 bases lying between them. Germline CDR1 is GTSNPN and CDR2 is SVGIG (reference sequence). This CDR3 is 16 amino acids long. CDR3 sequence: CAWSGLRERNTGELFF. DNA of the CDR3: TGTGCCTGGAGTGGCTTAAGGGAGCGGAACACCGGGGAGCTGTTTTTT.

The genes are TRBV5-4 and TRBJ2-2, with 7 bases that match TRBD2. CDR1 is SGHNT, CDR2 YYREEE, per germline (reference sequence). V dropped 0 bases and J dropped 4; count of bases not matched to a gene: 9. This CDR3 contains 17 residues. CDR3 nucleotides: TGTGCCAGCAGCTTGGATCGGGCGGGAGTGGGCACCGGGGAGCTGTTTTTT. It codes for CASSLDRAGVGTGELFF.

This clonotype came up once. A much larger clone differs from this one at a single base, so this may be a read error. CDR3 sequence reads: CASTRDSNEKLFF. The CDR3 region has the DNA TGTGCCAGCACCCGGGACAGCAATGAAAAACTGTTTTTT. The V and J genes are TRBV2 and TRBJ1-4, with 7 bases identical to TRBD1. Germline assignment: CDR1 SNHLY and CDR2 FYNNEI. This CDR3 is built from 13 residues. Unmatched junction bases numbered 4, after V lost 7 bases and J lost 5 bases.

This clonotype occurred a few times. CDR3 nucleotide sequence: TGCGCCAGCAGCCAAGATCTTTCATGGGTTGGCTACACCTTC. Translated, it gives CASSQDLSWVGYTF. The chain uses TRBV4-1 and TRBJ1-2, with D unclear. Trimming pared 0 bases from V and 7 bases from J, leaving 12 bases between. From germline, CDR1 is MGHRA and CDR2 YSYEKL. This CDR3 has 14 residues.

Notes on this clonotype: This sequence may be a read error, since a much larger clone differs from it by one base. The CDR3 protein is CASSYSTENSPPHF. The CDR3 DNA sequence: TGTGCCAGCAGTTACTCGACCGAGAATTCACCCCCCCACTTT. This chain connects TRBV6-5 to TRBJ1-6, with D uncertain. The CDR3 length is 14 residues. The germline CDR1 and CDR2 sequences are MNHEY and SVGAGI.